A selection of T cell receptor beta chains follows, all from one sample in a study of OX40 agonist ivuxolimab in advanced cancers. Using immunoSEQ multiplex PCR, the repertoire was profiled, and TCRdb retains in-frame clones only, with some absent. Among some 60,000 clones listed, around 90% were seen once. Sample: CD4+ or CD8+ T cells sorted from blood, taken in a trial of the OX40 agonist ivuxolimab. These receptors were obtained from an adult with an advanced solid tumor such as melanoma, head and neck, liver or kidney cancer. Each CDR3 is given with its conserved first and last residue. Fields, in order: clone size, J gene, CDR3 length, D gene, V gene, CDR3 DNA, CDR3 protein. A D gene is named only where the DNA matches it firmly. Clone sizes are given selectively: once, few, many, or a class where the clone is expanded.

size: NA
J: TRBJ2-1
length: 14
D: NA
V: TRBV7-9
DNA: TGTGCCAGCAGCTTCGACGGCTACTACAATGAGCAGTTCTTC
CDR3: CASSFDGYYNEQFF

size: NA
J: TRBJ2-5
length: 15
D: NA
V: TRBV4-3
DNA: TGCGCCAGCAGCCAAGGAAGTGGGTGGGTCGAGACCCAGTACTTC
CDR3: CASSQGSGWVETQYF

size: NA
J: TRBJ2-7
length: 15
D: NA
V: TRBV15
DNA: TGTGCCACCAGCAGAGACCCGGGAGTGGATTACGAGCAGTACTTC
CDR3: CATSRDPGVDYEQYF

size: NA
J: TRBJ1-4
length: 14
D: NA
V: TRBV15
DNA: TGTGCCACCAGCAGAGACGCAACTAATGAAAAACTGTTTTTT
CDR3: CATSRDATNEKLFF

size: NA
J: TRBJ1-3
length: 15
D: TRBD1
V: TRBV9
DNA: TGTGCCAGCAGCCTCACAGGGGGATATGGAAACACCATATATTTT
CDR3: CASSLTGGYGNTIYF

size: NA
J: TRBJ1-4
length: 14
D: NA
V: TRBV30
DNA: TGTGCCTGGAGTGTTACGAGGACTAATGAAAAACTGTTTTTT
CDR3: CAWSVTRTNEKLFF

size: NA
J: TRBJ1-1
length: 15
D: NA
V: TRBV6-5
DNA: TGTGCCAGCAGTTGGGGACAACAGATGAACACTGAAGCTTTCTTT
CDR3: CASSWGQQMNTEAFF

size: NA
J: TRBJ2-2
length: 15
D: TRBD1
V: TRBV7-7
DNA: TGTGCCAGCAGTTACGGACAGGGGAGGTCCGGGGAGCTGTTTTTT
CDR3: CASSYGQGRSGELFF

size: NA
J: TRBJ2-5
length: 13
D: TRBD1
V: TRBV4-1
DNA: TGCGCCAGCAGCCTAAACAGGGGAGAGACCCAGTACTTC
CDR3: CASSLNRGETQYF

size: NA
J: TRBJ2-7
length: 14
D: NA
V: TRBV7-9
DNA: TGTGCCAGCAGCTTAGCCGCCACAGACTACGAGCAGTACTTC
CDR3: CASSLAATDYEQYF

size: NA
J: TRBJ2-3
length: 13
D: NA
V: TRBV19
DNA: TGTGCCAGTAGTATGGGGCCCACAGATACGCAGTATTTT
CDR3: CASSMGPTDTQYF

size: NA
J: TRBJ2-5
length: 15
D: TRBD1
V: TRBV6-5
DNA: TGTGCCAGCACTCACCGGGACAGGGAGGGGAAGACCCAGTACTTC
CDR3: CASTHRDREGKTQYF

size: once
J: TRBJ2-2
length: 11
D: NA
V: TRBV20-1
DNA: TGCAGTGCTAGCGGCACCGGGGAGCTGTTTTTT
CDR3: CSASGTGELFF

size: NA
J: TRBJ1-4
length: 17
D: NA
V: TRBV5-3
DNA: TGTGCCAGAAGCTCCGGACAGCTCCCTCAAATGAACGAAAAACTGTTTTTT
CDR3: CARSSGQLPQMNEKLFF

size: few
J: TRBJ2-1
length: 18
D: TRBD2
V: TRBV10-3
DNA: TGTGCCATCAGTGACCCCCGGACTAGCGGAGAGTCCTACAATGAGCAGTTCTTC
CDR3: CAISDPRTSGESYNEQFF

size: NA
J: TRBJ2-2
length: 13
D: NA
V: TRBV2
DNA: TGTGCCAGCACGAAGACGGAGGCCGGGGAGCTGTTTTTT
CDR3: CASTKTEAGELFF

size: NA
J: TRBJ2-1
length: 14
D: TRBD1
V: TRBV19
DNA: TGTGCCAGTAGCCCGGGACAGGGGGCGTGGAAGCAGTTCTTC
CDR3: CASSPGQGAWKQFF

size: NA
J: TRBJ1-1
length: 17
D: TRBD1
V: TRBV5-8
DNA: TGTGCCAGCAGCTTGGCCGGACAGGGGCGAATCAACACTGAAGCTTTCTTT
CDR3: CASSLAGQGRINTEAFF

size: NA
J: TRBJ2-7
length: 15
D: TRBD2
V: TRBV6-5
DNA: TGTGCCAGCAGGACCCTGCGCGGGAGACGGTACGAGCAGTACTTC
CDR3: CASRTLRGRRYEQYF

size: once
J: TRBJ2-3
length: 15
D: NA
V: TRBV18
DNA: TGTGCCAGCTCACCACCCCTAGGCAGCACAGATACGCAGTATTTT
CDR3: CASSPPLGSTDTQYF

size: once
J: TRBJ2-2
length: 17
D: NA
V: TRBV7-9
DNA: TGTGCCAGCAGCCCCGCTGTGGGCAGGGGCGGGACCGGGGAGCTGTTTTTT
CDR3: CASSPAVGRGGTGELFF

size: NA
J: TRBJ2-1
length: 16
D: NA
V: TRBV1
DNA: TGCACCAGCAGCCAAGATCCGGGAGGGCTAAGGAATGAGCAGTTCTTC
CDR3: CTSSQDPGGLRNEQFF

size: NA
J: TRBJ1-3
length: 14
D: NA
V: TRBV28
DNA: TGTGCCAGCAGTAACCGACGCTCTGGAAACACCATATATTTT
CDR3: CASSNRRSGNTIYF

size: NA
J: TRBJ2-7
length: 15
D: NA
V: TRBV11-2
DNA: TGTGCCAGCAGCTATTCAGCTTCTAACTCCTACGAGCAGTACTTC
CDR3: CASSYSASNSYEQYF

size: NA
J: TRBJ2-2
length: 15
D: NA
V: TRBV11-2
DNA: TGTGCCAGCAGCTTAGCGGCAGGGGACACCGGGGAGCTGTTTTTT
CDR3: CASSLAAGDTGELFF

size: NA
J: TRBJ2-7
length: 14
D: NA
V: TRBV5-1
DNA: TGCGCCAGCAGCTTGGAGGCGTACTCCTACGAGCAGTACTTC
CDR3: CASSLEAYSYEQYF

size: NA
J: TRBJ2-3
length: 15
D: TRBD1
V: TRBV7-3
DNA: TGTGCCAGCAGCCCAGGGGGATATCCATCAGATACGCAGTATTTT
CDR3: CASSPGGYPSDTQYF

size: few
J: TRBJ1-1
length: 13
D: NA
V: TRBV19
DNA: TGTGCCAGTAGATGGGGCGAGAACACTGAAGCTTTCTTT
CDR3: CASRWGENTEAFF

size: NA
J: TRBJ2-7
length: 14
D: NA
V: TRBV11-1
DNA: TGTGCCAGCAGCTTAGAGGCGGGGGCAGGGGAGCAGTACTTC
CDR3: CASSLEAGAGEQYF

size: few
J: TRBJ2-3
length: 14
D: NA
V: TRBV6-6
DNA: TGTGCCAGCAGTTACTCGGGAGGAACAGATACGCAGTATTTT
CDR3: CASSYSGGTDTQYF

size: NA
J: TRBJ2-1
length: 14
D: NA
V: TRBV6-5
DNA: TGTGCCAGCAGTTACTCGAGGGACTACAATGAGCAGTTCTTC
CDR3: CASSYSRDYNEQFF

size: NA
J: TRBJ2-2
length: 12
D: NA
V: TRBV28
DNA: TGTGCCAGCATTGGGCCCACCGGGGAGCTGTTTTTT
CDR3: CASIGPTGELFF

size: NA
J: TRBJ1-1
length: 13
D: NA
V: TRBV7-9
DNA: TGTGCCAGCACCCCGGCACTCGGCGGTGAAGCTTTCTTT
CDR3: CASTPALGGEAFF

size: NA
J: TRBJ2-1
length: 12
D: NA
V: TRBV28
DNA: TGTGCCAGCAGTCCATCGGGTAATGAGCAGTTCTTC
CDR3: CASSPSGNEQFF

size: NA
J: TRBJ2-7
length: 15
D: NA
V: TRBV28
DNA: TGTGCCAGCAGTGCCGTAGCGTTTGGCCCTTACGAGCAGTACTTC
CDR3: CASSAVAFGPYEQYF

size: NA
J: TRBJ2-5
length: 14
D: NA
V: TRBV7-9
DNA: TGTGCCAGCAGCTTAGCGGGCCTTCAAGAGACCCAGTACTTC
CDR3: CASSLAGLQETQYF

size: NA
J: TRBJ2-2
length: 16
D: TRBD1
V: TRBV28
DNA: TGTGCCAGCAGCGACGGGGACAGGGGAGGAACCGGGGAGCTGTTTTTT
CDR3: CASSDGDRGGTGELFF

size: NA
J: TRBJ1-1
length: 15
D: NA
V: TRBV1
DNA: TGCACCAGCAGCTACCAGGGGGGGGCGGACACTGAAGCTTTCTTT
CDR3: CTSSYQGGADTEAFF

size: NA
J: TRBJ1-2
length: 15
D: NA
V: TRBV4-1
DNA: TGCGCCAGCAGCCAAGTGTTAAGCAGGGGCTATGGCTACACCTTC
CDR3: CASSQVLSRGYGYTF

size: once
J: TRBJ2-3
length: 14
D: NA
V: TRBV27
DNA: TGTGCCAGCAGAGACGCGGGGCTCACAGATACGCAGTATTTT
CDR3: CASRDAGLTDTQYF

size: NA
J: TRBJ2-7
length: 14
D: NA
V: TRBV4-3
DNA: TGCGCCAGCAGCCAAGCGATGGGAACCTACGAGCAGTACTTC
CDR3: CASSQAMGTYEQYF

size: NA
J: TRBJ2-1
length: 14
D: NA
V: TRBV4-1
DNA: TGCGCCAGCAGCCGAGTGGGATCCGGAGATGAGCAGTTCTTC
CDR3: CASSRVGSGDEQFF

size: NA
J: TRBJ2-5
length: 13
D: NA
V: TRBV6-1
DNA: TGTGCCAGCAGGGACAGAAACCAAGAGACCCAGTACTTC
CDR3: CASRDRNQETQYF

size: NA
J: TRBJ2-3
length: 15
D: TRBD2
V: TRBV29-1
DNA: TGCAGCGTCCCGGGACTAGCGGGAGCTTCAGATACGCAGTATTTT
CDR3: CSVPGLAGASDTQYF

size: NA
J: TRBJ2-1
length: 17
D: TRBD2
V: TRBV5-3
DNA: TGTGCCAGAAGCTTAGCTTCCGGGACTAGCGGGGCGGGGTGGCAGTTCTTC
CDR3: CARSLASGTSGAGWQFF

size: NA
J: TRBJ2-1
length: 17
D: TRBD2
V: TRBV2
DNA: TGTGCCAGCAGTGAAGATGTTGGACTAGCGGGGGTCAATGAGCAGTTCTTC
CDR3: CASSEDVGLAGVNEQFF

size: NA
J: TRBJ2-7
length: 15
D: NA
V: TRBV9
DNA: TGTGCCAGCAGCGTAGGTCGAGCGAGTGGCGACGAGCAGTACTTC
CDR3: CASSVGRASGDEQYF

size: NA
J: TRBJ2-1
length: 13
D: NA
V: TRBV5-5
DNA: TGTGCCAGCAGCTTGCCGGGGGGCCAGGAGCAGTTCTTC
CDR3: CASSLPGGQEQFF

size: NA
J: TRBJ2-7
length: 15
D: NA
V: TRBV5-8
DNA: TGTGCCAGCAGCTTGGGGGGTCTCCTGGGGTACGAGCAGTACTTC
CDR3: CASSLGGLLGYEQYF

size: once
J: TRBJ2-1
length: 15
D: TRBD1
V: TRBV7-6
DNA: TGTGCCAGCAGCCCAAGGGACAGCTCCTACAATGAGCAGTTCTTC
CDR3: CASSPRDSSYNEQFF

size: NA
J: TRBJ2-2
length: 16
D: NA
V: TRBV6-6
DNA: TGTGCCAGCAGTGCCTACGGCGGAGGGAACACCGGGGAGCTGTTTTTT
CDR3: CASSAYGGGNTGELFF

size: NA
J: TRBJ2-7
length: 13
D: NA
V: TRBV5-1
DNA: TGCGCCAGCAGCTCCCTCGACTCCTACGAGCAGTACTTC
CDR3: CASSSLDSYEQYF

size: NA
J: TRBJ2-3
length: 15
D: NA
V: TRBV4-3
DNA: TGCGCCAGCAGCCCGGGGACTTCCAGTAGTTATACGCAGTATTTT
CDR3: CASSPGTSSSYTQYF

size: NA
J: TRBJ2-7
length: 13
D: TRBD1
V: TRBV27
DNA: TGTGCCAGCAGTTTATTTTCAGGGGGCGAGCAGTACTTC
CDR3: CASSLFSGGEQYF

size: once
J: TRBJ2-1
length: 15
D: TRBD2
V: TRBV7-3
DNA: TGTGCCAGCAGCTTCTACGGGACTAGCGCGGATGAGCAGTTCTTC
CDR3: CASSFYGTSADEQFF

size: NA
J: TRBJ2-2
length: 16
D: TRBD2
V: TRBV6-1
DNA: TGTGCCAGCAGTGGGAAGGCTAGCGGGGACACCGGGGAGCTGTTTTTT
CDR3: CASSGKASGDTGELFF

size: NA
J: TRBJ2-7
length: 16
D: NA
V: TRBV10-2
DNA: TGCGCCAGCAGTGACCCAGTGAGGGAGTTCTCCTACGAGCAGTACTTC
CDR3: CASSDPVREFSYEQYF